Presented here are 21 T cell receptor beta chains from one specimen sequenced in a study of blood T cell repertoires in COVID-19. Sequenced by immunoSEQ multiplex PCR; TCRdb stores in-frame clones only, minus some. The sample has approximately 110,000 clones; 88% are singletons. What was sequenced was peripheral blood. The receptors stem from a woman aged 50 to 60 with active or convalescent COVID-19.

The gene calls are TRBV4-3 and TRBJ2-7, with D unclear. Germline V gene lookup returns CDR1 LGHNA and CDR2 YSLEER. CDR3 length equals 14 residues. Trimming pared 0 bases from V and 3 bases from J, leaving 9 bases between. CDR3 region: CASSQDLVFYEQYF. CDR3 DNA sequence: TGCGCCAGCAGCCAAGATTTAGTGTTCTACGAGCAGTACTTC.

V and J are TRBV30 and TRBJ1-6; weak D call: TRBD1 (6 bases). CDR3 length: 14 amino acids. The V end was cut by 1 base, the J end by 9 bases, with 13 bases between. The germline CDR1 and CDR2 sequences are GTSNPN and SVGIG (reference sequence). The CDR3 nucleotides read TGTGCCTGGAGTGCTACAGGGTTCCGTTCACCCCTCCACTTT. Amino acid sequence: CAWSATGFRSPLHF.

This chain joins TRBV2 and TRBJ1-5; 9 nucleotides agree with TRBD1. Germline CDR1 reads SNHLY; CDR2 reads FYNNEI. This CDR3 region has 15 residues. V was clipped by 6 bases and J by 0 bases; unmatched bases: 3. The CDR3 loop reads CASSQGQGSNQPQHF. CDR3 coding DNA: TGTGCCAGCAGCCAGGGACAGGGTAGCAATCAGCCCCAGCATTTT.

The rearrangement joins TRBV7-6 to TRBJ2-7; 9 bases are a match to TRBD1. The CDR3 is 15 amino acids. Germline loops: CDR1 SGHVS, CDR2 FNYEAQ. The ends lost 2 bases at V and 4 bases at J; junction bases unmatched: 6. CDR3 coding DNA: TGTGCCAGCAGCTTACCGGGACAGGGCTTATACGAGCAGTACTTC. It yields the protein CASSLPGQGLYEQYF.

This chain uses TRBV18 with TRBJ1-5; 7 nucleotides match TRBD1. Germline values: CDR1 KGHSH, CDR2 LQKENI. The CDR3 totals 14 residues. Trimming took 6 bases from V and 7 from J; bases not matched to a gene: 9. CDR3 sequence (DNA): TGTGCCAGCTCCGAAGGGGGCGGGGGGCAGCCCCAGCATTTT. This translates into CASSEGGGGQPQHF.

The rearrangement links TRBV11-2 to TRBJ2-1, with 7 bases matching TRBD2. The J segment lost 6 bases and the V segment lost 1 base, leaving 0 bases of the junction unmatched. Germline CDR1 reads SGHAT; CDR2 reads FQNNGV. The CDR3 length is 13 residues. DNA for the CDR3: TGTGCCAGCAGCTTAGCGGGAGGCAATGAGCAGTTCTTC. Its protein is CASSLAGGNEQFF.

This sequence joins TRBV28 and TRBJ1-2, with D maybe TRBD1 (5 bases). The V end lost 4 bases, the J end lost 2 bases, and 14 bases lay between the germline ends. The CDR3 totals 15 residues. The germline V gene encodes CDR1 MDHEN and CDR2 SYDVKM. The CDR3 nucleotides read TGTGCCAGCAGTTCCCGTGGGGGGGGAAACTATGGCTACACCTTC. This gives the protein CASSSRGGGNYGYTF.

The genes are TRBV27 and TRBJ1-1; D is unresolved. The germline V and J ends were trimmed by 7 bases and 1 base, with 7 bases remaining between them. Germline values: CDR1 MNHEY, CDR2 SMNVEV (reference sequence). This CDR3 is 12 amino acids long. The CDR3 DNA reads as TGTGCCAGCAAGACGGGGAACACTGAAGCTTTCTTT. The encoded protein is CASKTGNTEAFF.

The V gene is TRBV5-1, the J gene TRBJ2-2; TRBD1 matches at 9 bases. The germline V gene encodes CDR1 SGHRS and CDR2 YFSETQ. J gave up 1 base and V 3 bases, and 1 base lay outside the gene matches. The CDR3 is 15 amino acids. CDR3 sequence: CASSSGQGNTGELFF. The CDR3 region has the DNA TGCGCCAGCAGCTCGGGACAGGGGAACACCGGGGAGCTGTTTTTT.

The chain's CDR3 is CASSLVRGVPYEQYF. Written as DNA, the CDR3 is TGTGCCAGCAGTTTGGTTCGGGGAGTCCCCTACGAGCAGTACTTC. The chain couples TRBV27 to TRBJ2-7, with a weak D call TRBD2 (5 bases). The length of the CDR3 is 15 residues. Trimming took 3 bases from V and 2 from J, leaving 14 bases between them. In germline, CDR1 is MNHEY, CDR2 SMNVEV (reference sequence).

The rearrangement joins TRBV3-1 (or the pseudogene TRBV3-2) to TRBJ2-7; D perhaps matches TRBD1 (5 bases). The CDR3 runs 19 residues. Looked up from germline, CDR1 is LGHDT and CDR2 is YNNKEL (reference sequence). The V end was cut by 0 bases, the J end by 4 bases, with 25 bases between. CDR3 DNA: TGTGCCAGCAGCCAAGATCTGGCGACAGTACAGAGTTTAAGATACGAGCAGTACTTC. The encoded protein is CASSQDLATVQSLRYEQYF.

This clone has more than one count but fewer than ten. V gene TRBV18 combines with J gene TRBJ2-1; TRBD1 might be the D (7 bases). The CDR3 is made up of 17 amino acids. Germline V gene lookup returns CDR1 KGHSH and CDR2 LQKENI. V lost 6 bases, J lost 0 bases, and 18 bases lay in between. In nucleotides, the CDR3 is TGTGCCAGCTCGCCAGGGGGACTCTTTTCCTCCTACAATGAGCAGTTCTTC. Translating it yields CASSPGGLFSSYNEQFF.

This clone was found a few times. V and J are TRBV13 and TRBJ2-1; 10 nucleotides line up with TRBD2. V was pared by 2 bases and J by 7 bases, with 8 bases of the junction left unmatched. This CDR3 has 16 residues. The germline V gene has CDR1 PRHDT and CDR2 FYEKMQ (reference sequence). CDR3 protein: CASSLSLAGAPNEQFF. DNA of the CDR3: TGTGCCAGCAGCTTAAGTCTAGCGGGAGCGCCTAATGAGCAGTTCTTC.

This chain links TRBV6-6 with TRBJ1-6, with D perhaps TRBD1 (6 bases). V lost 5 bases and J lost 0, with 8 bases in between. CDR1 is MNHNY and CDR2 is SVGAGI in the germline V gene (reference sequence). The CDR3 has 15 amino acids. This CDR3 is CASSLDSSYNSPLHF. For the CDR3, the DNA is TGTGCCAGCAGTCTGGACAGCTCCTATAATTCACCCCTCCACTTT.

The chain links TRBV5-6 to TRBJ1-6, with 8 bases that match TRBD1. The CDR3 length is 14 residues. Germline CDR1 and CDR2: SGHDT and YYEEEE. Trimming at V came to 4 bases and at J to 10 bases, leaving 7 bases not matched to a gene. The CDR3 DNA reads TGTGCCAGCAGCCCTGACAGGGGATACTCACCCCTCCACTTT. It specifies CASSPDRGYSPLHF. Together with reference TRBV5-6 and TRBJ1-6, the CDR3 gives the full variable domain: DAGVTQSPTHLIKTRGQQVTLRCSPKSGHDTVSWYQQALGQGPQFIFQYYEEEERQRGNFPDRFSGHQFPNYSSELNVNALLLGDSALYLCASSPDRGYSPLHFGNGTRLTVT.

The gene calls are TRBV24-1 and TRBJ2-2; TRBD1 is a possible D gene (5 bases). This CDR3 has 16 amino acids. V was clipped by 1 base and J by 2 bases, with 10 bases between them. Germline loops: CDR1 KGHDR, CDR2 SFDVKD. DNA for the CDR3: TGTGCCACCAGTGATTTAGGGCAGGGAAACACCGGGGAGCTGTTTTTT. It encodes CATSDLGQGNTGELFF.

This chain links TRBV5-6 with TRBJ1-1; D possibly corresponds to TRBD1 (5 bases). CDR3 length: 14 residues. Trimming stripped 0 bases from V and 4 bases from J, with 10 bases between. CDR1 is SGHDT, CDR2 YYEEEE, per germline. The CDR3 is CASSLGRGGTEAFF. CDR3 bases: TGTGCCAGCAGCTTGGGACGGGGGGGCACTGAAGCTTTCTTT.

The V gene is TRBV4-2, the J gene TRBJ2-1; D possibly corresponds to TRBD2 (5 bases). The germline V gene has CDR1 LGHNA and CDR2 YNFKEQ. This CDR3 is built from 17 residues. V was pared by 1 base and J by 5 bases, with 18 bases between. The CDR3 DNA reads TGTGCCAGCAGCCAAGTCTGGCTAGGCGAGGGAGACAATGAGCAGTTCTTC. It yields the protein CASSQVWLGEGDNEQFF.

In nucleotides, the CDR3 is TGTGCCAGCAGTTCGCCGGGACAGGCTGGAAACACCATATATTTT. It specifies CASSSPGQAGNTIYF. V gene TRBV2 combines with J gene TRBJ1-3; 8 bases agree with TRBD1. Looked up from germline, CDR1 is SNHLY and CDR2 is FYNNEI. The CDR3 runs 15 residues. J lost 2 bases, V lost 5 bases, and 5 bases had no gene match.

J is TRBJ2-2 and V is TRBV7-2, with TRBD2 identical over 9 bases. The trim removed 3 bases at V and 2 bases at J, leaving 1 base unmatched. The CDR3 is made up of 15 amino acids. Germline-derived CDR1 and CDR2 are SGHTA and FQGNSA. The CDR3 region is CASSFSGSNTGELFF. CDR3 bases: TGTGCCAGCAGCTTTAGCGGGAGTAACACCGGGGAGCTGTTTTTT. The complete variable domain, with remaining parts taken from reference TRBV7-2 and TRBJ2-2, reads GAGVSQSPSNKVTEKGKDVELRCDPISGHTALYWYRQSLGQGLEFLIYFQGNSAPDKSGLPSDRFSAERTGGSVSTLTIQRTQQEDSAVYLCASSFSGSNTGELFFGEGSRLTVL.

This clone occurred a few times. The gene calls are TRBV21-1 and TRBJ2-3; TRBD1 is taken as the D call from the table, unchecked against the DNA. TRBV21-1 is termed a pseudogene. This CDR3 has 15 amino acids. CDR3 sequence: CASSKADRFTDTQYF. The CDR3 nucleotides are TGTGCCAGCAGCAAAGCAGACAGGTTCACAGATACGCAGTATTTT.